This TCR beta chain came from a study of blood T cells in healthy people across ages (dated by TCRdb to about 2015). Describing the broader study: In model experiments, roughly one uniquely barcoded TCR beta cDNA molecule per two T cells was captured by template switching. Using deep sequencing normalized with unique cDNA molecular identifiers, the study measured how TCR beta repertoire diversity changes with age. The donors were split into four age groups: young (average 16 years), middle-aged (39), aged (62) and long-lived (roughly 77). To avoid experimental bias, donors of different ages were randomly spread across the sequencing lanes. Using the same blood draw, the study looked at two additional independent replicas of 1 million unique cDNA reads for two donors, one aged 18 to 30 and the other aged 80 or older.

Study-wide findings and limitations: Because donor CMV infection status was unknown, age-related changes in expanded clonotypes were potentially confounded. As age increased, observed TCR beta diversity per million T cells dropped in a roughly linear way, and a significant reduction was already evident by age 40. Estimates of total diversity based on one million sequenced T cells were considered lower bounds and underestimates. Bulk unsorted PBMC profiling prevented conclusive comparison of naive and antigen-experienced compartments. Compared with the aged group, the long-lived group had more naive CD4+ T cells, fewer expanded clones and increased TCR diversity, suggesting age selection. The percentage of naive T cells measured by flow cytometry correlated strongly with observed TCR beta diversity.

Libraries came from 5' RACE. For sequencing, an Illumina HiSeq 2500 was employed. A second PCR of about 6 to 11 cycles was run with a J-beta primer mix and a sample-barcoded 5' primer. A unique molecular identifier was introduced onto each TCR beta cDNA molecule by a template-switch 5' adaptor carrying 12 random nucleotides. Each sample yielded at least 3 million CDR3-containing paired-end reads. The Mint cDNA synthesis kit, primed by a TRBC-specific oligonucleotide, was used to synthesize first-strand cDNA from all RNA. After uracil-DNA glycosylase treatment, a first 18-cycle PCR used universal primers M1SS and BC2_uni_R on all cDNA. Turning to the authors' computational methods: Each sample was normalized by randomly selecting 1 million high-quality reads, each carrying a distinct molecular identifier. Instead of being binned into consensus sequences, reads with shared molecular identifiers were discarded. MiTCR, set to a Q25 quality threshold and the strictest error-elimination algorithm, was used for CDR3 identification, clonotype clustering and error correction. Lower-bound total TCR beta diversity was estimated with a nonparametric unseen species model using Euler transformation. TCRdb trimmed public reads at Q25 via fastp, called clones via MiXCR and kept in-frame beta chains. Identical CDR3 proteins give one entry, which carries the most common genes and DNA. In this record, the V and J calls reflect TCRdb's handling and not the investigators' own analysis. Recorded for this sample are around 1.1 million distinct CDR3 sequences; 35% to 40% of them occurred a single time. About 12% of the sample is taken by the ten largest.

The donors were roughly 40 Caucasian individuals from Russia, aged about 6 to 95 years, who were systemically healthy. Each donor gave 8.5 to 10 milliliters of peripheral blood, collected into EDTA-treated Vacutainer tubes. Ficoll-Paque density-gradient centrifugation was used to isolate PBMCs, with at least 6.5 million per sample. Trizol reagent was used to extract total RNA from the PBMCs, yielding at least 6 micrograms per sample. For every donor, flow cytometry on a PBMC aliquot measured the percentage of naive CD45RAhigh/CD27high T cells. On this clonotype itself: Its antigen remains undetermined. Base qualities are not at hand, and no much larger clone is one base apart.

The sample taken for sequencing was blood. This TCR was sampled from a young man in good health.

The bases read TGTGCCAGCAGTGAGGGAAGGGTTTTGAACACTGAAGCTTTCTTT. Its coded protein is CASSEGRVLNTEAFF. Recombination linked TRBV2 to TRBJ1-1; the D gene cannot be named for sure. Reading the germline V gene gives CDR1 SNHLY and CDR2 FYNNEI. V was cut back by 3 bases and J by 0 bases, leaving a gap of 11 bases between them. From its cysteine to its phenylalanine, the CDR3 spans 15 amino acids. The sequence is cut down to CDR3 DNA, 45 bases in frame from base 1.